What follows are 6 T cell receptor beta chains derived from one specimen sequenced in a study of T cells after yellow fever vaccination. TCRdb called the 5' RACE reads again in MiXCR, with one record for every CDR3 protein. The sample lists 200,000 to 300,000 distinct CDR3 sequences; approximately 6.3% were seen once. This specimen consisted of CD4+ T cells sorted from PBMCs, obtained on the day of the yellow fever booster vaccination. The receptors stem from a man under 40 who received the YFV17D yellow fever vaccine.

The DNA for the CDR3 is TGTGCCAGCTGTGGAGGGGGACTAGCGGGACAAGTTTACGAGCAGTACTTC. Translated, it gives CASCGGGLAGQVYEQYF. The gene calls are TRBV27 and TRBJ2-7; TRBD2 matches at 13 bases. V was pared by 8 bases and J by 4 bases, with 14 bases of the junction left unmatched. Germline V gives CDR1 MNHEY, CDR2 SMNVEV (reference sequence). This CDR3 comprises 17 residues.

This clonotype was observed a handful of times. The V call is TRBV12-3 or TRBV12-4, the J call TRBJ1-2; TRBD1 is a possible D gene (5 bases). This CDR3 spans 12 amino acids. V was trimmed by 5 bases and J by 7 bases, leaving 11 bases between them. The CDR3 coding sequence is TGTGCCAGCAGTCCCAGCGACAGTGGCTACACCTTC. Protein: CASSPSDSGYTF.

A single count supports this clonotype. This chain connects TRBV29-1 to TRBJ1-1, with 8 bases identical to TRBD1. CDR1 SQVTM and CDR2 ANQGSEA come from the germline V gene. There are 17 residues in the CDR3. Trimming took 4 bases from V and 5 from J; bases not matched to a gene: 18. The CDR3 loop is CSVVVSLLRGRGTEAFF. CDR3 bases: TGCAGCGTTGTGGTGTCCCTACTCAGGGGGCGCGGAACTGAAGCTTTCTTT.

This clonotype was seen ten or more times. CDR3 protein: CASSLQSSGYLTYEQYF. The CDR3 DNA sequence: TGTGCCAGCAGCTTACAGTCCAGTGGGTACCTTACCTACGAGCAGTACTTC. The chain combines TRBV7-2 with TRBJ2-7; no reliable D call. Germline values: CDR1 SGHTA, CDR2 FQGNSA. Trimming pared 2 bases from V and 2 bases from J, leaving 19 bases between. The CDR3 is 17 amino acids. The entire variable domain, with the rest obtained from reference TRBV7-2 and TRBJ2-7, is as follows: GAGVSQSPSNKVTEKGKDVELRCDPISGHTALYWYRQSLGQGLEFLIYFQGNSAPDKSGLPSDRFSAERTGGSVSTLTIQRTQQEDSAVYLCASSLQSSGYLTYEQYFGPGTRLTVT.

This clonotype was seen repeatedly, ten times or more. The CDR3 here is CASSLRLAGSNEQFF. The CDR3 DNA is TGCGCCAGCAGCTTGAGACTAGCGGGATCGAATGAGCAGTTCTTC. The chain employs TRBV5-1 and TRBJ2-1; TRBD2 aligns across 11 bases. The CDR3 has 15 residues. With V trimmed by 1 base and J by 7 bases, 4 bases remained unmatched. Per germline, CDR1 SGHRS and CDR2 YFSETQ.

A remark on this clonotype: This is likely a read error, given that the CDR3 carries no conserved phenylalanine or tryptophan at its end. The chain links TRBV6-1 to TRBJ2-7, with D perhaps assigned TRBD1 or TRBD2 (5 bases each). The CDR3 has 14 residues. Germline-derived CDR1 and CDR2 are MNHNS and SASEGT. Trimming took off 6 bases at V and 0 bases at J, with 12 bases between the two ends. For the CDR3, the DNA is TGTGCCAGCAGATCCCGGGACGGCTCCTACGAGCAGTACCTC. This gives the protein CASRSRDGSYEQYL.